This record concerns one T cell receptor beta chain sequence. The antigen is unknown. This PCR relied on a set of 60 Vbeta primers and 13 Jbeta primers. Some clones are missing from TCRdb's copy, which holds only in-frame ones; the method was immunoSEQ multiplex PCR. This sample carries some 36,000 clones, about 72% of them seen once, and the ten largest clones take over 6.5%. Germline V gene lookup returns CDR1 MRHNA and CDR2 SNTAGT. The V gene lost 5 bases and the J gene lost 4 bases, with 6 bases spanning the gap. The CDR3 covers 13 residues. The data stem from a study of cytomegalovirus exposure and HLA in healthy donors. Study information: Among about 200 million T cells, an earlier analysis found 120 million or so unique TCR beta sequences. Unique TCRs from HLA-typed donors, 75 million to 100 million of them, were held in an early data release.

The study, taken as a whole, reports: Per a later analysis, HLA-associated TCR beta chains showed more clonal expansion than other, equally common TCR beta chains.

The clonotype originates from a man aged 30-40 years in good health and CMV-seronegative. The sequencing sample was made of PBMCs. V usage is TRBV6-4 and J usage is TRBJ1-6; D is undetermined. The CDR3 DNA is TGTGCCAGCAGTTCACAGTATAATTCACCCCTCCACTTT. Protein product: CASSSQYNSPLHF.